A selection of T cell receptor beta chains follows, all from one sample in a study of blood T cell repertoires in COVID-19. Sequenced by immunoSEQ multiplex PCR; TCRdb stores in-frame clones only, minus some. The sample records about 130,000 clones, about 88% being singletons. Sequenced: PBMCs or T cells enriched from blood (not recorded which). The receptor source for this set is a woman between 50 and 59 years old who had recovered from COVID-19. The CDR3 runs from the conserved cysteine through the conserved F or W. Each record gives: J gene, V gene, D gene, clone size, CDR3 DNA, CDR3 protein. A D gene is named only where the DNA matches it firmly. Clone sizes are given selectively: once, few, many, or a class where the clone is expanded.

J: TRBJ1-2
V: TRBV5-6
D: .
size: few
DNA: TGTGCCAGCAGCTTGCCGACTGGACGGGATAACTATGGCTACACCTTC
CDR3: CASSLPTGRDNYGYTF

J: TRBJ2-7
V: TRBV18
D: .
size: .
DNA: TGTGCCAGCTCACCCGGGCAGGGCGAGTACGAGCAGTACTTC
CDR3: CASSPGQGEYEQYF

J: TRBJ2-1
V: TRBV4-3
D: TRBD2
size: once
DNA: TGCGCCAGCAGCCAAGATACCCTAGCGGGGACGTTGGCCTACAATGAGCAGTTCTTC
CDR3: CASSQDTLAGTLAYNEQFF

J: TRBJ2-3
V: TRBV4-3
D: .
size: .
DNA: TGCGCCAGCAGCCAAGATCACCCAGATAACACAGATACGCAGTATTTT
CDR3: CASSQDHPDNTDTQYF

J: TRBJ2-2
V: TRBV5-1
D: .
size: .
DNA: TGCGCCAGCAGCCTGTCTGGCAGGGTTTATGGGGAGCTGTTTTTT
CDR3: CASSLSGRVYGELFF

J: TRBJ1-1
V: TRBV11-3
D: .
size: .
DNA: TGTGCCAGCAGCTCAGATGGACTCCGAGCTTTCTTT
CDR3: CASSSDGLRAFF

J: TRBJ1-5
V: TRBV6-6
D: .
size: .
DNA: TGTGCCAGCAGTTATTCCCCCGGCGGTCAGCCCCAGCATTTT
CDR3: CASSYSPGGQPQHF

J: TRBJ1-6
V: TRBV5-1
D: TRBD1
size: .
DNA: TGCGCCAGCAGCCAGGGGGAGACGTATAATTCACCCCTCCACTTT
CDR3: CASSQGETYNSPLHF

J: TRBJ1-6
V: TRBV27
D: .
size: few
DNA: TGTGCCAGCAGTTACAAGGGTCAGGGAAGCTCCTATAATTCACCCCTCCACTTT
CDR3: CASSYKGQGSSYNSPLHF

J: TRBJ2-1
V: TRBV7-9
D: TRBD1
size: .
DNA: TGTGCCAGCAGCGCGTTTACCATCAGGGGGCCTAGCTCCTACAATGAGCAGTTCTTC
CDR3: CASSAFTIRGPSSYNEQFF

J: TRBJ2-3
V: TRBV27
D: TRBD2
size: .
DNA: TGTGCCAGCAGTTTCGGACTAGCGGCTTCCACAGATACGCAGTATTTT
CDR3: CASSFGLAASTDTQYF

J: TRBJ2-7
V: TRBV27
D: TRBD2
size: .
DNA: TGTGCCAGCAGTTTAGCGGGGGTAGGGTACGAGCAGTACTTC
CDR3: CASSLAGVGYEQYF

J: TRBJ2-7
V: TRBV2
D: TRBD2
size: .
DNA: TGTGCCAGTAATGGACTAGCGTTGATCTACGAGCAGTACTTC
CDR3: CASNGLALIYEQYF

J: TRBJ1-6
V: TRBV5-6
D: .
size: few
DNA: TGTGCCAGCAGCTTGATTCGTTCGTATAATTCACCCCTCCACTTT
CDR3: CASSLIRSYNSPLHF

J: TRBJ2-4
V: TRBV7-8
D: TRBD1
size: .
DNA: TGTGCCAGCAGTCCGGGACAGGCCTTTACCAAAAACATTCAGTACTTC
CDR3: CASSPGQAFTKNIQYF

J: TRBJ2-2
V: TRBV29-1
D: .
size: .
DNA: TGCAGCGTGCGAGGAACAACGACCGGGGAGCTGTTTTTT
CDR3: CSVRGTTTGELFF

J: TRBJ1-2
V: TRBV3-1/TRBV3-2
D: .
size: .
DNA: TGTGCCAGCAGCCAAGGGGAGGTGCAGAATGGCTACACCTTC
CDR3: CASSQGEVQNGYTF

J: TRBJ2-3
V: TRBV4-3
D: .
size: .
DNA: TGCGCCAGCAGCCCCGAGGGGGTATCTTCGACAGATACGCAGTATTTT
CDR3: CASSPEGVSSTDTQYF

J: TRBJ1-1
V: TRBV10-2
D: .
size: .
DNA: TGCGCCAGCAGCAACAGGGTGAACACTGAAGCTTTCTTT
CDR3: CASSNRVNTEAFF

J: TRBJ1-2
V: TRBV7-3
D: TRBD1
size: .
DNA: TGTGCCAGCAGCATGACAGGGGTCGATGGCTACACCTTC
CDR3: CASSMTGVDGYTF

J: TRBJ2-3
V: TRBV2
D: .
size: .
DNA: TGTGCCAGCGCATGGGTGCTAGCTGGCACAGATACGCAGTATTTT
CDR3: CASAWVLAGTDTQYF

J: TRBJ2-1
V: TRBV5-6
D: TRBD1
size: .
DNA: TGTGCCAGCAGCCGAGGGGGACAGGGAGAAAGGCAGTTCTTC
CDR3: CASSRGGQGERQFF

J: TRBJ2-2
V: TRBV6-8
D: TRBD2
size: .
DNA: TGTGCCAGCAGATGCCCGGGACTAGCGGGGGGAAGTACCGGGGAGCTGTTTTTT
CDR3: CASRCPGLAGGSTGELFF

J: TRBJ1-1
V: TRBV5-4
D: TRBD1
size: .
DNA: TGTGCCAGCAGCTTGGAGGACAGGGTTCTTTCTGAAGCTTTCTTT
CDR3: CASSLEDRVLSEAFF

J: TRBJ1-2
V: TRBV10-3
D: TRBD1
size: once
DNA: TGTGCCATCAGTGAGGTGGAGACAGGGATCTATGGCTACACCTTC
CDR3: CAISEVETGIYGYTF

J: TRBJ1-4
V: TRBV19
D: .
size: .
DNA: TGTGCCAGCCGGCTCCCCGGGAGTAATGAAAAACTGTTTTTT
CDR3: CASRLPGSNEKLFF

J: TRBJ1-3
V: TRBV11-2
D: .
size: .
DNA: TGTGCCAGCAGCTTAGGACAGGCTGCCAACACCATATATTTT
CDR3: CASSLGQAANTIYF

J: TRBJ1-2
V: TRBV6-5
D: TRBD1
size: .
DNA: TGTGCCACAAGACAGGGGGCGGGTGGCTACACCTTC
CDR3: CATRQGAGGYTF

J: TRBJ1-3
V: TRBV28
D: .
size: .
DNA: TGTGCCAGCCGACAGTCCAACTCTGGAAACACCATATATTTT
CDR3: CASRQSNSGNTIYF

J: TRBJ1-3
V: TRBV7-9
D: TRBD1
size: .
DNA: TGTGCCAGCAGCTCAACAGGGGTCGGAAACACCATATATTTT
CDR3: CASSSTGVGNTIYF

J: TRBJ1-1
V: TRBV2
D: .
size: .
DNA: TGTGCCAGCAGGTCGACAGGGAACACTGAAGCTTTCTTT
CDR3: CASRSTGNTEAFF

J: TRBJ2-5
V: TRBV6-5
D: TRBD2
size: .
DNA: TGTGCCAGCAGTCACGGACGCGGGGGGGAGACCCAGTACTTC
CDR3: CASSHGRGGETQYF

J: TRBJ1-3
V: TRBV29-1
D: .
size: once
DNA: TGCAGCGTTGACACGTACAGAAACACCATATATTTT
CDR3: CSVDTYRNTIYF

J: TRBJ2-7
V: TRBV10-1
D: TRBD1
size: .
DNA: TGCGCCAGCAGCCCACGACAGGGCTCCGAGCAGTACTTC
CDR3: CASSPRQGSEQYF